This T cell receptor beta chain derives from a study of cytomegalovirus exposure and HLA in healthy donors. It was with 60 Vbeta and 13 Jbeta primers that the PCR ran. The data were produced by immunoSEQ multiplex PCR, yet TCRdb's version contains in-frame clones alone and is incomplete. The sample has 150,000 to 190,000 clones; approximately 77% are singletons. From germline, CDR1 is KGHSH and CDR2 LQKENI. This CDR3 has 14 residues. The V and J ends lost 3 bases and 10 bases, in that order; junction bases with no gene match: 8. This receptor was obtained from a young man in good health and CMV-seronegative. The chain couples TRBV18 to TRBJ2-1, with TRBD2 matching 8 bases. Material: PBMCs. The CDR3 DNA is TGTGCCAGCTCACCTCCGGGACTAGGGGAAGAGCAGTTCTTC. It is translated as CASSPPGLGEEQFF. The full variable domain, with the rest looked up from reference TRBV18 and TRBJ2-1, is NAGVMQNPRHLVRRRGQEARLRCSPMKGHSHVYWYRQLPEEGLKFMVYLQKENIIDESGMPKERFSAEFPKEGPSILRIQQVVRGDSAAYFCASSPPGLGEEQFFGPGTRLTVL.